This TCR beta chain derives from a study of identical twins. TCRdb reprocessed the 5' RACE reads via MiXCR and lists one record per CDR3 protein. The sample consists of about 890,000 distinct CDR3 sequences, 9% to 15% of them appearing once. Germline CDR1 and CDR2: SQVTM and ANQGSEA. The V gene lost 3 bases and the J gene lost 4 bases, with 13 bases spanning the gap. The CDR3 totals 13 residues. Every sampled donor was Caucasian and healthy. The same data also contributed to another study, on yellow fever vaccine responses in identical twins.

The V and J genes are TRBV29-1 and TRBJ2-7, with a possible D match to TRBD2 (5 bases). Sequencing was carried out using PBMCs. This receptor was obtained from a woman younger than 35 in good health. The CDR3 DNA reads TGCAGCGTTGATGGCGGGTACGGATACGAGCAGTACTTC. Translation gives CSVDGGYGYEQYF.